Given below is one TCR beta chain in context. These data come from a study of blood T cell repertoires in COVID-19. Study details: Sources were T cells, B-cell-depleted T cells, or PBMCs; the material itself was cDNA or gDNA.

Germline CDR1 reads KGHSH; CDR2 reads LQKENI. The CDR3 has 16 amino acids. V shed 6 bases and J 0 bases; nucleotides not matched to a gene: 8. TCRdb's copy holds only in-frame clones and misses some; the assay was immunoSEQ multiplex PCR. The table lists over 150,000 clones, around 80% of them singletons. The specimen sequenced was peripheral blood. The source of this sequence is a human donor in a cohort sampled during active COVID-19. The genes are TRBV18 and TRBJ1-3; 7 bases are shared with TRBD1. The CDR3 DNA follows: TGTGCCAGCTCCGAGACGACAGGGAGCTCTGGAAACACCATATATTTT. Amino acid sequence: CASSETTGSSGNTIYF.